Shown below are 5 T cell receptor beta chains from a single sample sequenced in a study of T cell repertoires in breast cancer. The expanded emulsion RT-PCR method captured paired alpha and beta chains from CD8+ T cells. A second nested PCR with blocking oligonucleotides suppressed unpaired genes. TCRdb called the emulsion pairing reads again in MiXCR, with one record for every CDR3 protein. The data show roughly 38,000 distinct CDR3 sequences, roughly 44% seen once. Input material: CD8+ T cells. Source of these receptors: a pool of human donors with breast cancer or a healthy control (not recorded which).

The J gene is TRBJ2-1, the V gene TRBV7-3, with D tentatively TRBD1 (6 bases). This CDR3 spans 13 amino acids. The V end was cut by 4 bases, the J end by 9 bases, with 13 bases between. Looked up from germline, CDR1 is SGHTA and CDR2 is FQGTGA. The DNA of the CDR3 is TGTGCCAGCAGCTCGGCGAGGGGGAGTGAGCAGTTCTTC. Translating it yields CASSSARGSEQFF.

In regard to this clonotype: A read error may be the cause here, since a much bigger clone is one base away. The V and J genes are TRBV24-1 and TRBJ1-2, with D unclear. The CDR3 sequence is 11 residues long. Per germline, CDR1 KGHDR and CDR2 SFDVKD. The ends were cut back, 5 bases at V and 1 base at J, with 1 base in the middle. CDR3 DNA sequence: TGTGCCACCAGTGGTAACTATGGCTACACCTTC. Translating it yields CATSGNYGYTF.

V usage is TRBV6-6 and J usage is TRBJ1-1; no firm D call. Deletions cut 4 bases from V and 1 base from J, with 7 bases between. The CDR3 length is 13 residues. The V gene's germline CDR1 is MNHNY and CDR2 SVGAGI (reference sequence). CDR3 DNA: TGTGCCAGCAGTTTTATTCAGAACACTGAAGCTTTCTTT. Protein sequence: CASSFIQNTEAFF.

The CDR3 sequence is CASSTQRSEKLFF. The DNA for the CDR3 is TGTGCCAGCAGTACCCAGAGAAGTGAAAAACTGTTTTTT. The rearrangement joins TRBV12-3 or TRBV12-4 to TRBJ1-4; D gene uncertain. This CDR3 spans 13 amino acids. Trimming stripped 5 bases from V and 7 bases from J, with 11 bases between.

The chain couples TRBV3-1 to TRBJ1-1; 7 nucleotides agree with TRBD1. Trimming removed 7 bases from V and 3 bases from J; junction bases left unmatched: 5. The CDR3 length is 13 residues. Germline-derived CDR1 and CDR2 are LGHDT and YNNKEL (reference sequence). The CDR3 DNA follows: TGTGCCAGCAACATACAGGGGTACACTGAAGCTTTCTTT. Its protein product is CASNIQGYTEAFF.